This T cell receptor beta chain was sequenced in a study of Graves' ophthalmopathy and Graves' hyperthyroidism. Germline V gene lookup returns CDR1 MDHEN and CDR2 SYDVKM. Trimming removed 7 bases at V and 0 bases at J, with 16 bases between. There are 16 residues in the CDR3. The stable label applied to hyperthyroidism with no ophthalmopathy within 18 months of follow-up. As the template, RNA transcripts were used to amplify TCR beta CDR3 regions. First-round RT-PCR employed HTBI primers, with a second-round multiplex PCR after it. Each CDR3 protein is one row after TCRdb ran MiXCR on the multiplex PCR reads. The data show 400,000 to 450,000 distinct CDR3 sequences, with around 21% seen just once and 2.5% to 3% held by the top ten. The table lists this clonotype with many counts.

V is TRBV28 and J is TRBJ1-5; unclear D gene. The sequence was collected from a woman aged 18-30 years with stable Graves' hyperthyroidism. Sequenced: peripheral blood. DNA for the CDR3: TGTGCCAGCACCTCAAGCGGTTTGAGTAGCAATCAGCCCCAGCATTTT. Amino acid sequence: CASTSSGLSSNQPQHF.